This is a list of T cell receptor beta chains from one sample in a study of blood T cell repertoires in COVID-19. Sequenced by immunoSEQ multiplex PCR; TCRdb stores in-frame clones only, minus some. This table holds just over 90,000 clones, approximately 80% found once. Material for sequencing was peripheral blood. These receptors all come from a human donor in a cohort sampled during active COVID-19. Both conserved end residues are part of each CDR3. The D gene is left open where the match is weak. Where a row states a size, it is once, few, many or the class of an expanded clone; other rows omit it.

D gene | CDR3 length | J gene | clone size | V gene | CDR3 DNA | CDR3 protein
TRBD1 | 18 | TRBJ2-3 | few | TRBV15 | TGTGCCACCAGCAGATACTCGGGTTGGGACAGAAACACAGATACGCAGTATTTT | CATSRYSGWDRNTDTQYF
NA | 14 | TRBJ2-7 | NA | TRBV7-9 | TGTGCCAGCAGCTTGCCTGGGGGGAGCTACGAGCAGTACTTC | CASSLPGGSYEQYF
NA | 14 | TRBJ1-2 | few | TRBV13 | TGTGCCAGCAGGGCCCTGACAGCGTTCGGGGGCTACACCTTC | CASRALTAFGGYTF
NA | 16 | TRBJ1-1 | few | TRBV30 | TGTGCCGGAGGACGCGGGGGGCTAAGAGGAAACACTGAAGCTTTCTTT | CAGGRGGLRGNTEAFF
NA | 10 | TRBJ1-1 | once | TRBV10-2 | TGCGCCGAAGGAGGTACTGAAGCTTTCTTT | CAEGGTEAFF
NA | 15 | TRBJ1-1 | NA | TRBV2 | TGTGCCAGCAGTCGACAGCCCCTCATGAACACTGAAGCTTTCTTT | CASSRQPLMNTEAFF
NA | 15 | TRBJ2-1 | NA | TRBV18 | TGTGCCAGCTCACCCATGGGGGGGCCGAATAATGAGCAGTTCTTC | CASSPMGGPNNEQFF
NA | 13 | TRBJ2-1 | NA | TRBV5-5 | TGTGCCAGCAGCTTGGTTACAGGGAATGAGCAGTTCTTC | CASSLVTGNEQFF
NA | 16 | TRBJ1-4 | NA | TRBV10-1 | TGCGCCAGCAGTGATCCCCCAACGGCAACTAATGAAAAACTGTTTTTT | CASSDPPTATNEKLFF
NA | 12 | TRBJ2-5 | NA | TRBV18 | TGTGCCAGCTCACCGGCCCAAGAGACCCAGTACTTC | CASSPAQETQYF
NA | 13 | TRBJ2-3 | NA | TRBV9 | TGTGCCAGCAGCCCCGACCCCGGCGGTACGCAGTATTTT | CASSPDPGGTQYF
TRBD1 | 15 | TRBJ1-2 | many | TRBV4-1 | TGCGCCAGCAGCTCAAGTCCCCAGGGGGTGGATGGCTACACCTTC | CASSSSPQGVDGYTF
NA | 14 | TRBJ1-2 | NA | TRBV28 | TGTGCCAGCAGTTCGGGAATCGCTGGCTATGGCTACACCTTC | CASSSGIAGYGYTF
NA | 15 | TRBJ2-1 | NA | TRBV7-9 | TGTGCCAGCAGATCCGACAGAATTAACCCCAATGAGCAGTTCTTC | CASRSDRINPNEQFF
TRBD2 | 17 | TRBJ2-3 | NA | TRBV25-1 | TGTGCCAGCAGTGAACGTCGGGGGGGTTTAGTAGCAGATACGCAGTATTTT | CASSERRGGLVADTQYF
NA | 15 | TRBJ2-2 | many | TRBV19 | TGTGCCAGTAGTTTTAGAGGACTCGAGGGCAGGGAGCTGTTTTTT | CASSFRGLEGRELFF
NA | 13 | TRBJ1-4 | NA | TRBV5-1 | TGCGCCAGCAGCTCCATGGGCGATGAAAAACTGTTTTTT | CASSSMGDEKLFF
NA | 15 | TRBJ1-1 | NA | TRBV19 | TGTGCCAGTAGACACCCCGGACAGAGCAACACTGAAGCTTTCTTT | CASRHPGQSNTEAFF
TRBD1 | 14 | TRBJ1-2 | NA | TRBV5-1 | TGCGCCAGCAGCAACGGGACAGGGGGCCGGGCCTACACCTTC | CASSNGTGGRAYTF
NA | 16 | TRBJ1-1 | NA | TRBV28 | TGTGTCAGCAGTTTTTCTATGGGGGCGAGGTACACTGAAGCTTTCTTT | CVSSFSMGARYTEAFF
NA | 14 | TRBJ1-3 | NA | TRBV5-1 | TGCGCCAGCAGCTTGGATAGCTCTGGAAACACCATATATTTT | CASSLDSSGNTIYF
NA | 16 | TRBJ2-6 | NA | TRBV14 | TGTGCCAGCAGCCAAAGACGAACAGGGTTCGCCAACGTCCTGACTTTC | CASSQRRTGFANVLTF
NA | 14 | TRBJ2-1 | NA | TRBV9 | TGTGCCAGCAGCGCTCCGGCGGACAGAAATGAGCAGTTCTTC | CASSAPADRNEQFF
TRBD2 | 15 | TRBJ2-7 | NA | TRBV6-2/TRBV6-3 | TGTGCCAGCAGCTCCGTCGGACTAGCGTCATACGAGCAGTACTTC | CASSSVGLASYEQYF
NA | 14 | TRBJ2-7 | NA | TRBV10-3 | TGTGCCATCAGTGGGGCTGGCTCCTCTCGCGAGCAGTACTTC | CAISGAGSSREQYF
NA | 16 | TRBJ2-3 | NA | TRBV28 | TGTGCCAGCAGCCCAAACGACTGGAGGCTCACAGATACGCAGTATTTT | CASSPNDWRLTDTQYF
NA | 16 | TRBJ1-6 | few | TRBV5-1 | TGCGCCAGCAGCTTGGACACCAGCTCCTATAATTCACCCCTCCACTTT | CASSLDTSSYNSPLHF
TRBD1 | 15 | TRBJ1-1 | few | TRBV19 | TGTGCCAGTAGTATAGAAGGGGGCGCGGGCACTGAAGCTTTCTTT | CASSIEGGAGTEAFF
TRBD2 | 14 | TRBJ2-5 | NA | TRBV7-2 | TGTGCCAGCAGCTTTTCTAGCGGGGCCGAGACCCAGTACTTC | CASSFSSGAETQYF
TRBD2 | 17 | TRBJ2-1 | NA | TRBV19 | TGTGCCAGTAGTATGCTAGCGGGACCCATCTCCTACAATGAGCAGTTCTTC | CASSMLAGPISYNEQFF
TRBD1 | 16 | TRBJ1-6 | NA | TRBV7-9 | TGTGCCAGCAGCGAAACCAGGGGGATCTATAATTCACCCCTCCACTTT | CASSETRGIYNSPLHF
NA | 13 | TRBJ1-2 | NA | TRBV3-1/TRBV3-2 | TGTGCCAGCAGCCAAAGCGGGGTTTATGGCTACACCTTC | CASSQSGVYGYTF
NA | 12 | TRBJ1-3 | NA | TRBV28 | TGTGCCAGCAGACAGGGAGAAAACACCATATATTTT | CASRQGENTIYF
NA | 15 | TRBJ1-3 | NA | TRBV2 | TGTGCCAGCAAGCCCACTTTACTCTCTGGAAACACCATATATTTT | CASKPTLLSGNTIYF
TRBD1 | 16 | TRBJ2-7 | NA | TRBV5-5 | TGTGCCAGCAGCTTGGCCGTGGGGACAGGGGCGTACGAGCAGTACTTC | CASSLAVGTGAYEQYF
TRBD1 | 14 | TRBJ2-3 | NA | TRBV10-3 | TGTGCCATCAGGAAAACAGGGGTGACAGATACGCAGTATTTT | CAIRKTGVTDTQYF
NA | 13 | TRBJ2-5 | NA | TRBV3-1/TRBV3-2 | TGTGCCAGCAGCTCCCTGGGGCCCGGGACCCAGTACTTC | CASSSLGPGTQYF
TRBD1 | 14 | TRBJ2-7 | NA | TRBV28 | TGTGCCACCAAAGACAGGGTAGGGTCCTACGAGCAGTACTTC | CATKDRVGSYEQYF
TRBD2 | 15 | TRBJ2-1 | NA | TRBV6-5 | TGTGCCAGCAGTTCTAGCGGGAGGAAACACAATGAGCAGTTCTTC | CASSSSGRKHNEQFF
TRBD2 | 16 | TRBJ2-7 | NA | TRBV5-4 | TGTGCCAGCAGCCGGGGCGGACTAGCGGGAGTATACGAGCAGTACTTC | CASSRGGLAGVYEQYF
TRBD2 | 19 | TRBJ2-4 | NA | TRBV7-2 | TGTGCCAGCAGCCTCTCCGGGACTAGCGGGGGGGTAGCCAAAAACATTCAGTACTTC | CASSLSGTSGGVAKNIQYF
TRBD1 | 12 | TRBJ2-1 | NA | TRBV2 | TGTGCCAGCAGCGGAGACAGGGATGAGCAGTTCTTC | CASSGDRDEQFF
TRBD1 | 15 | TRBJ2-5 | NA | TRBV7-3 | TGTGCCAGCAGCACAGGGGGCGCCGGGGAGGGGACCCAGTACTTC | CASSTGGAGEGTQYF
TRBD1 | 15 | TRBJ1-2 | NA | TRBV28 | TGTGCCAGCAGTTCCCAGCCGGGACAGAACTATGGCTACACCTTC | CASSSQPGQNYGYTF
NA | 14 | TRBJ2-2 | NA | TRBV28 | TGTGCCAGCAGTTTATCTAACTCTCCCCGGGAGCTGTTTTTT | CASSLSNSPRELFF
TRBD2 | 13 | TRBJ2-7 | NA | TRBV3-1/TRBV3-2 | TGTGCCAGCAGCCTCGGGACTAACTACGAGCAGTACTTC | CASSLGTNYEQYF
NA | 11 | TRBJ2-7 | few | TRBV2 | TGTGCCAGCAGGACCAGGGCTGTACTATCGTTC | CASRTRAVLSF
TRBD1 | 13 | TRBJ2-7 | NA | TRBV6-5 | TGTGCCAGCAGACGAAGACAGGGGAGTGAGCAGTACTTC | CASRRRQGSEQYF
TRBD2 | 13 | TRBJ2-1 | NA | TRBV28 | TGTGCCAGCAGTAGCGGGGGGCCTATCGAGCAGTTCTTC | CASSSGGPIEQFF
NA | 12 | TRBJ2-1 | NA | TRBV2 | TGTGCCAGCAATCTACTAAACAATGAGCAGTTCTTC | CASNLLNNEQFF
TRBD1 | 17 | TRBJ1-2 | NA | TRBV6-1 | TGTGCCAGCAGTGAAATTGGGACAGGCTCCTCACTCCTTGGCTACACCTTC | CASSEIGTGSSLLGYTF
TRBD1 | 17 | TRBJ1-2 | NA | TRBV18 | TGTGCCAGCTCACCGAAGGGACAGGGATCGGCGAACTATGGCTACACCTTC | CASSPKGQGSANYGYTF
NA | 14 | TRBJ2-1 | few | TRBV28 | TGTGCCAGCAGTTTAAGGCTAGTTTACAATGAGCAGTTCTTC | CASSLRLVYNEQFF
TRBD1 | 16 | TRBJ1-1 | NA | TRBV5-1 | TGCGCCAGCAGCTTATGGACAGGGGGCATGAACACTGAAGCTTTCTTT | CASSLWTGGMNTEAFF
TRBD1 | 15 | TRBJ1-2 | NA | TRBV5-1 | TGCGCCAGCAGCTTGGGGGCCAAACAGGGGTCTGGCTACACCTTC | CASSLGAKQGSGYTF
NA | 14 | TRBJ2-1 | NA | TRBV10-3 | TGTGCCATCAGTGCCGAGGGTCCCGGGAATGAGCAGTTCTTC | CAISAEGPGNEQFF
TRBD1 | 15 | TRBJ2-1 | NA | TRBV7-7 | TGTGCTAGCAGTCCAGACAGGGGATCCTACAATGAGCAGTTCTTC | CASSPDRGSYNEQFF
TRBD2 | 15 | TRBJ2-1 | NA | TRBV5-6 | TGTGCCAGCAGCTTGTTCGGCGGGAGTCTCAATGAGCAGTTCTTC | CASSLFGGSLNEQFF
TRBD1 | 15 | TRBJ2-7 | NA | TRBV5-1 | TGCGCCAGCAGGCTTCCAGGGGGACCCTCCTACGAGCAGTACTTC | CASRLPGGPSYEQYF
NA | 17 | TRBJ1-4 | NA | TRBV4-1 | TGCGCCAGCAGCCAAGATTTGGGCCTCAGGTCCTCCGAAAAACTGTTTTTT | CASSQDLGLRSSEKLFF